A selection of T cell receptor beta chains follows, all from one sample in a study of T cells after yellow fever vaccination. TCRdb reprocessed the 5' RACE reads with MiXCR, giving one entry per CDR3 protein. The table has about 400,000 distinct CDR3 sequences, 6% to 8% seen once. The source was PBMCs, collected 5 days after the yellow fever booster vaccination. The receptors shown here come from a man aged 30 to 39 who received the YFV17D yellow fever vaccine. CDR3s include the opening cysteine and the closing phenylalanine or tryptophan.

TRBJ2-5 TRBV7-9 CASSTLGGNQETQYF
TRBJ2-3 TRBV9 CASSVGPGERRATDTQYF
TRBJ1-4 TRBV5-1 CASSTGQSVEKLFF
TRBJ2-7 TRBV15 CATSSIPGSEQYF
TRBJ2-1 TRBV5-1 CASSPPGEQFF
TRBJ2-3 TRBV20-1 CSARAGGGPDTQYF
TRBJ2-5 TRBV4-2 CASSHRSGKETQYF
TRBJ2-4 TRBV20-1 CSAYKENIQYF
TRBJ2-2 TRBV20-1 CSAETGLAGDTGELFF
TRBJ2-2 TRBV5-1 CASDREVGGELFF
TRBJ2-7 TRBV27 CASPPGWDRGSVSYEQYF
TRBJ2-3 TRBV20-1 CSGLSGDTDTQYF
TRBJ2-5 TRBV6-5 CASSYTAEETQYF
TRBJ2-1 TRBV12-3/TRBV12-4 CASILQGAGNEQFF
TRBJ2-3 TRBV19 CASSIYLTDTQYF
TRBJ2-3 TRBV2 CASSHTQYF
TRBJ2-4 TRBV11-2 CASSLSPSYAKNIQYF